A selection of T cell receptor beta chains follows, all from one sample in a study of blood T cell repertoires in COVID-19. Generated by immunoSEQ multiplex PCR, the TCRdb table keeps only in-frame clones and is missing some. The data hold hundreds of thousands of clones, with around 90% observed a single time. What was sequenced was peripheral blood. The receptor source for this set is a woman in her thirties or forties with COVID-19, enrolled during active disease. Each CDR3 is given with its conserved first and last residue.

J gene,V gene,CDR3 protein
TRBJ2-7,TRBV19,CASRQGRVTHEQYF
TRBJ1-6,TRBV19,CASSRFGQGYNSPLHF
TRBJ1-2,TRBV6-5,CASRSPGTGGVGYTF
TRBJ1-3,TRBV15,CATSRGRDSIF
TRBJ2-3,TRBV11-3,CASSEAQTGDTQYF
TRBJ2-1,TRBV6-4,CASSDSYRANEQFF
TRBJ2-7,TRBV6-2/TRBV6-3,CASSYSGTGTGPYEQYF
TRBJ2-7,TRBV28,CASSLASTGFGEQYF
TRBJ1-4,TRBV28,CASTIQGASGEKLFF
TRBJ2-4,TRBV7-2,CASSLSLYDIQYF
TRBJ2-7,TRBV27,CASSLSWGVLSYEQYF
TRBJ1-6,TRBV2,CASNVGQGQNSPLHF
TRBJ2-4,TRBV29-1,CSASPRERGNIQYF
TRBJ1-5,TRBV2,CASVAVSNQPQHF
TRBJ1-6,TRBV7-2,CASSPPFGSPLHF
TRBJ1-2,TRBV27,CASSSTGYVGYTF
TRBJ1-2,TRBV2,CASSREGATGYTF
TRBJ2-5,TRBV10-3,CAISLTGTFTETQYF
TRBJ1-1,TRBV19,CASSTSTGMNTEAFF
TRBJ2-1,TRBV5-1,CASSLAYPLANEQFF
TRBJ2-1,TRBV4-3,CASSQVVTGERGPQFF
TRBJ2-1,TRBV25-1,CASSDVDRGLSDEQFF
TRBJ2-1,TRBV7-9,CASRGQGSYNEQFF
TRBJ2-6,TRBV19,CASSPGTRGAGANVLTF
TRBJ1-2,TRBV6-4,CASSVATGGSYGYTF
TRBJ2-3,TRBV3-1/TRBV3-2,CASSQDDGGTDTQYF
TRBJ1-5,TRBV10-3,CAITDSPGQPQHF
TRBJ1-2,TRBV4-1,CASSQELFDPGTHTF
TRBJ2-5,TRBV19,CATANSGTETQYF
TRBJ1-1,TRBV18,CASSPGTGRMNTEAFF
TRBJ2-1,TRBV7-2,CASSLAGQGHNEQFF
TRBJ2-5,TRBV15,CATSRDTGGSGETQYF
TRBJ1-2,TRBV11-2,CASTKYFPRSDGYTF
TRBJ1-2,TRBV28,CASSLQGNYGYTF
TRBJ1-2,TRBV4-3,CASSQEAQGAIYGYTF
TRBJ1-2,TRBV18,CASSPLGGGQRGYTF
TRBJ2-3,TRBV7-6,CASSLGGGGSVDTQYF
TRBJ2-7,TRBV19,CASSRERGGYEQYF